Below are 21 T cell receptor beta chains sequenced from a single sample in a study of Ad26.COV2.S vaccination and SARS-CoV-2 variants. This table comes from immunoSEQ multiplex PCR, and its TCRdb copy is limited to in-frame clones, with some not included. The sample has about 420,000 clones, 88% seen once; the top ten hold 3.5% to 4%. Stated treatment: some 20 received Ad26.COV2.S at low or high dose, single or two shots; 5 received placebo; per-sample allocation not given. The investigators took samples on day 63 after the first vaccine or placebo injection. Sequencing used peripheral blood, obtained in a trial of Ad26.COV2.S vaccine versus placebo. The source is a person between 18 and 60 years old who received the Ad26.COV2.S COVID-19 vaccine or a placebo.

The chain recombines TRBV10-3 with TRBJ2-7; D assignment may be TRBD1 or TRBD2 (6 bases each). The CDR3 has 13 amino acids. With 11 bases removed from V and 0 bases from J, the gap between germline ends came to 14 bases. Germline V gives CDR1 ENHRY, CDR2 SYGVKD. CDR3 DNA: TGTGCCTCAATCGGGGGCCACTCCTACGAGCAGTACTTC. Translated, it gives CASIGGHSYEQYF.

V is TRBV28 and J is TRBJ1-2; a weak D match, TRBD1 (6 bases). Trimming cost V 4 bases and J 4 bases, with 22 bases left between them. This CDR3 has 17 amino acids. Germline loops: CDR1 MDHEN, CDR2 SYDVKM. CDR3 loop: CASSSRGRGGAGYGYTF. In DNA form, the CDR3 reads TGTGCCAGCAGTTCCCGAGGTCGGGGGGGCGCAGGCTATGGCTACACCTTC.

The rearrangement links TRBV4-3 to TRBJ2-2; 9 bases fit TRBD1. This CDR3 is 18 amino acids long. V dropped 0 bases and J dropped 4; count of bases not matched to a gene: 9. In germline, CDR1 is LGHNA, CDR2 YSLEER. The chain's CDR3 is CASSQDLRQGVGTGELFF. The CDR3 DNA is TGCGCCAGCAGCCAAGACCTAAGACAGGGGGTTGGCACCGGGGAGCTGTTTTTT.

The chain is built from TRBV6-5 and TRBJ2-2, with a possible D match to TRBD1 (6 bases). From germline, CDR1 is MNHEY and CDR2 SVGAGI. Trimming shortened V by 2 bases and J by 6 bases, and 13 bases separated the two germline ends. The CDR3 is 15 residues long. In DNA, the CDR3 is TGTGCCAGCAGTTACGGGGGCCCCCCGCCCGGGGAGCTGTTTTTT. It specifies CASSYGGPPPGELFF.

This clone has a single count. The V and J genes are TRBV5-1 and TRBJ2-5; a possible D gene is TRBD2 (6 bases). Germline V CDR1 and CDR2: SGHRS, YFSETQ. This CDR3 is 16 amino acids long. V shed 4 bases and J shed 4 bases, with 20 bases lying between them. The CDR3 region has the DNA TGCGCCAGCAGCCCGGCCCCCCCATTGGAGGGAGAGACCCAGTACTTC. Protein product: CASSPAPPLEGETQYF.

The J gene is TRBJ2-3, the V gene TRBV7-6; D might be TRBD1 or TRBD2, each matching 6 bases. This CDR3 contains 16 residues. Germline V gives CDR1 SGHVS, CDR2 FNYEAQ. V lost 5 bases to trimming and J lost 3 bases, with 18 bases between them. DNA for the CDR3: TGTGCCAGCAGCGCCTCCTGGGGGCGGGGAACAGATACGCAGTATTTT. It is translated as CASSASWGRGTDTQYF.

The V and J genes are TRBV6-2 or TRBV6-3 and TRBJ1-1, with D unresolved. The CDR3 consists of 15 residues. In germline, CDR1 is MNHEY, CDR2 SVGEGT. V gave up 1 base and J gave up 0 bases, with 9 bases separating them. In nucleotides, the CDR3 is TGTGCCAGCAGTTACTACAGACCTATGAACACTGAAGCTTTCTTT. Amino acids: CASSYYRPMNTEAFF.

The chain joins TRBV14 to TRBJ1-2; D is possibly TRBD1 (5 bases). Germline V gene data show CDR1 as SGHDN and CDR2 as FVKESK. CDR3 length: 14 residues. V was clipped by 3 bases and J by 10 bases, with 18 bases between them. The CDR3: CASSQGPGLAIYTF. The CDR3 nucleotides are TGTGCCAGCAGCCAGGGACCGGGTCTGGCGATCTACACCTTC. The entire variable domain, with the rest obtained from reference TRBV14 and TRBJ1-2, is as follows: EAGVTQFPSHSVIEKGQTVTLRCDPISGHDNLYWYRRVMGKEIKFLLHFVKESKQDESGMPNNRFLAERTGGTYSTLKVQPAELEDSGVYFCASSQGPGLAIYTFGSGTRLTVV.

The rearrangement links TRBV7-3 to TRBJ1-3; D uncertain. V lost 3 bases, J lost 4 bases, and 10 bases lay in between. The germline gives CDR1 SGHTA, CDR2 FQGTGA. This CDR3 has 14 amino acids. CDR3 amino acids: CASSLDPGGNTIYF. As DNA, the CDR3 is TGTGCCAGCAGCTTGGATCCGGGCGGAAACACCATATATTTT.

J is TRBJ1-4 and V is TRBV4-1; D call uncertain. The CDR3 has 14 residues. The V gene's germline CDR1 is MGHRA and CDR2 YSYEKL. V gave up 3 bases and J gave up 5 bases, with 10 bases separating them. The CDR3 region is CASSHQSKNEKLFF. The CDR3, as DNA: TGCGCCAGCAGCCACCAGAGCAAAAATGAAAAACTGTTTTTT.

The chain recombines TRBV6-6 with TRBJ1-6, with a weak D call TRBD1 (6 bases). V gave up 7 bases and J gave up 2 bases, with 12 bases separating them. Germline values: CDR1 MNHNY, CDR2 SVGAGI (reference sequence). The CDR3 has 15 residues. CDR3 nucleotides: TGTGCCAGCACCTCGGGGGGCACCTATAATTCACCCCTCCACTTT. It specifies CASTSGGTYNSPLHF.

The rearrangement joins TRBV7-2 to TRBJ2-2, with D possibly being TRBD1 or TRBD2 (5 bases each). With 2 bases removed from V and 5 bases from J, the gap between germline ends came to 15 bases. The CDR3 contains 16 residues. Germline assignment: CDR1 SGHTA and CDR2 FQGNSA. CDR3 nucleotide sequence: TGTGCCAGCAGCTTAAGAGGGGCGCCAGAAACCGGGGAGCTGTTTTTT. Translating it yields CASSLRGAPETGELFF.

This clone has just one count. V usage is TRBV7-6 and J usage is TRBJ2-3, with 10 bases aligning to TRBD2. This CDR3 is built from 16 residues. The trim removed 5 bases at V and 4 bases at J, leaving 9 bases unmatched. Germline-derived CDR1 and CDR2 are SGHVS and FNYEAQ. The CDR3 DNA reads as TGTGCCAGCAGCCCTACAGCGGGGGGGCGGGCAGATACGCAGTATTTT. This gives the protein CASSPTAGGRADTQYF.

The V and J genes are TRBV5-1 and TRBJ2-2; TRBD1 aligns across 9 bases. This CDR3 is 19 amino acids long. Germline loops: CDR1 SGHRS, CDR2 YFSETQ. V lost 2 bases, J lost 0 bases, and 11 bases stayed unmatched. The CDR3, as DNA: TGCGCCAGCAGCTTACTATCTGGACAGGGGCGAACGAACACCGGGGAGCTGTTTTTT. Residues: CASSLLSGQGRTNTGELFF.

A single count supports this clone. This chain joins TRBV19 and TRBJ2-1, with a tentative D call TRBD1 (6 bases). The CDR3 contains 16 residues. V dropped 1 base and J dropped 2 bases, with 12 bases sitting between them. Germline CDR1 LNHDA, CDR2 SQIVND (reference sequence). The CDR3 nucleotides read TGTGCCAGTAGTATAGGGGGCAGGGGAACCTACAATGAGCAGTTCTTC. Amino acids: CASSIGGRGTYNEQFF.

CDR3 in amino acids: CASSIGGGADTQYF. CDR3 nucleotide sequence: TGTGCCAGTAGTATAGGGGGCGGAGCGGATACGCAGTATTTT. The chain carries TRBV19 and TRBJ2-3, with D perhaps TRBD1 (5 bases). The CDR3 contains 14 residues. Germline assignment: CDR1 LNHDA and CDR2 SQIVND (reference sequence). V was shortened by 1 base and J by 6 bases, with 11 bases between the two germline ends.

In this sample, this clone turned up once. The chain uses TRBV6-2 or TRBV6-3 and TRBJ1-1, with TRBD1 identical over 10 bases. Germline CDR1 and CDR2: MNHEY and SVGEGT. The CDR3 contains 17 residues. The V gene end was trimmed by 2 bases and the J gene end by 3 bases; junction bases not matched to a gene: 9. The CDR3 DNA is TGTGCCAGCAGTTACGAGACGGGACAGGGGACGGACACTGAAGCTTTCTTT. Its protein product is CASSYETGQGTDTEAFF.

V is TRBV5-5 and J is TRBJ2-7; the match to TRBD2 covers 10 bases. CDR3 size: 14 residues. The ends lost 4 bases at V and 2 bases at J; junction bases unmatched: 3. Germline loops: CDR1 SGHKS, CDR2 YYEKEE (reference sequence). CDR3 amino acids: CASSRTSGAYEQYF. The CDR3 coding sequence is TGTGCCAGCAGCCGGACTAGCGGAGCCTACGAGCAGTACTTC.

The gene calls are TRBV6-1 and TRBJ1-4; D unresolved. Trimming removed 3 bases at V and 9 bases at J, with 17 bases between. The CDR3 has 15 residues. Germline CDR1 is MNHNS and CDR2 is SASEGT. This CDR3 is CASSELQLPSKKLFF. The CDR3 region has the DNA TGTGCCAGCAGTGAGCTCCAACTTCCCTCGAAAAAACTGTTTTTT.

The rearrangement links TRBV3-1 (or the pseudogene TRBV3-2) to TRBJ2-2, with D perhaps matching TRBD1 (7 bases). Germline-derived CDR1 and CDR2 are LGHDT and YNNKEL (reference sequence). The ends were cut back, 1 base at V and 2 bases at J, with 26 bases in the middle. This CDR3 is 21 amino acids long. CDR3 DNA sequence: TGTGCCAGCAGCCAAGTCTGGTTCCGCGGGGCCGGACAGGCAAACACCGGGGAGCTGTTTTTT. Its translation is CASSQVWFRGAGQANTGELFF.

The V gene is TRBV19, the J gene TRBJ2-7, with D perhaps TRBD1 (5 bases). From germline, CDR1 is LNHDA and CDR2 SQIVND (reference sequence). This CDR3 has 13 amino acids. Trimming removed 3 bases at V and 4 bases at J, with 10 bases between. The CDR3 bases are TGTGCCAGTAGTATGGGGCTCCAGTACGAGCAGTACTTC. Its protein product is CASSMGLQYEQYF.